What follows are 30 T cell receptor beta chains derived from one specimen sequenced in a study of shared clonotypes between healthy human individuals. Here immunoSEQ multiplex PCR was the method, and the copy in TCRdb shows in-frame clones only, minus some. The sample has some 1.1 million clones; 70% to 85% are singletons. Material: memory CD4+ T cells from PBMCs. The subset: CD45RA-negative fraction. These receptors originate from a young man in good health. Some clones in this sample may be carry-over from other donors' samples.

A few counts support this clone. The chain joins TRBV7-3 to TRBJ2-5, with D hard to call. V shed 5 bases and J shed 1 base, with 11 bases lying between them. The CDR3 spans 14 residues. From germline, CDR1 is SGHTA and CDR2 FQGTGA. CDR3 in DNA: TGTGCCAGCAGCAAAAATGGTCTCCAAGAGACCCAGTACTTC. Translated: CASSKNGLQETQYF.

The CDR3 DNA is TGTGCCTGGACCGGCAACTCGGAGACCCAGTACTTC. As protein: CAWTGNSETQYF. The chain has TRBV30 and TRBJ2-5, with D uncertain. Looked up from germline, CDR1 is GTSNPN and CDR2 is SVGIG (reference sequence). The CDR3 runs 12 residues. Deletions cut 4 bases from V and 5 bases from J, with 11 bases between.

There are a few counts of this clone. The rearrangement joins TRBV20-1 to TRBJ2-7; D call uncertain. Germline V gene lookup returns CDR1 DFQATT and CDR2 SNEGSKA (reference sequence). The CDR3 consists of 11 residues. With 2 bases removed from V and 5 bases from J, the gap between germline ends came to 7 bases. CDR3 region: CSARRVDEQYF. CDR3 sequence (DNA): TGCAGTGCTAGACGCGTTGACGAGCAGTACTTC.

The chain joins TRBV19 to TRBJ1-3; 8 positions match TRBD1. V lost 5 bases, J lost 2 bases, and 5 bases stayed unmatched. Germline CDR1 reads LNHDA; CDR2 reads SQIVND (reference sequence). The CDR3 totals 15 residues. The DNA of the CDR3 is TGTGCCAGTAGTCCAGGACAGGGACCTGGAAACACCATATATTTT. Residues: CASSPGQGPGNTIYF.

The chain combines TRBV7-3 with TRBJ2-2, with 8 bases matching TRBD2. This CDR3 is 15 amino acids long. Trimming took 5 bases from V and 6 from J; bases not matched to a gene: 8. Germline V CDR1 and CDR2: SGHTA, FQGTGA. CDR3 region: CASSVGSGMAGELFF. The DNA of the CDR3 is TGTGCCAGCAGCGTGGGTAGCGGGATGGCCGGGGAGCTGTTTTTT.

The chain joins TRBV4-2 to TRBJ2-7; 11 bases match TRBD2. Trimming cost V 3 bases and J 6 bases; bases outside gene matches: 10. The CDR3 length is 16 residues. The germline V gene encodes CDR1 LGHNA and CDR2 YNFKEQ. CDR3 protein: CASSHETSGKGREQYF. Here the CDR3 DNA reads TGTGCCAGCAGCCATGAGACTAGCGGGAAAGGTCGCGAGCAGTACTTC.

The J gene is TRBJ2-5, the V gene TRBV7-7, with 10 bases fitting TRBD2. The CDR3 runs 16 residues. Germline assignment: CDR1 SSHAT and CDR2 FNYEAQ (reference sequence). V lost 5 bases and J lost 5; bases outside the gene matches: 11. CDR3 in DNA: TGTGCCAGCAGCCAGAATCCGGGACTAGCGAGGGAGACCCAGTACTTC. Translating it yields CASSQNPGLARETQYF.

Note on this clone: Possible read error: a much larger clone is one base away. V usage is TRBV30 and J usage is TRBJ2-5; TRBD2 matches 7 bases. Germline-derived CDR1 and CDR2 are GTSNPN and SVGIG (reference sequence). The CDR3 has 13 residues. V shed 3 bases, J shed 9 bases, and the junction held 10 bases outside the gene matches. CDR3 coding DNA: TGTGCCTGGAGCGCCAACATCCGGGAGGCCCAGTACTTC. Protein sequence: CAWSANIREAQYF.

The gene calls are TRBV27 and TRBJ1-5, with a possible D match to TRBD1 (6 bases). Germline loops: CDR1 MNHEY, CDR2 SMNVEV (reference sequence). Between the trimmed V and J ends, which lost 6 bases and 10 bases, there was a span of 13 bases. There are 12 residues in the CDR3. This CDR3 is CASSERDTPQHF. The CDR3 nucleotides are TGTGCCAGCAGCGAGCGGGACACCCCCCAGCATTTT.

The table lists this clone with a count of one. The chain links TRBV27 to TRBJ2-4, with 7 bases identical to TRBD1. V dropped 6 bases and J dropped 9; count of bases not matched to a gene: 17. The CDR3 is 16 amino acids. Germline V gives CDR1 MNHEY, CDR2 SMNVEV (reference sequence). The CDR3 region has the DNA TGTGCCAGCAGCCAATTTGGGGACAGCCGAGGATTCATTCAGTACTTC. Protein product: CASSQFGDSRGFIQYF.

The gene calls are TRBV7-6 and TRBJ2-5; maybe TRBD2 (6 bases). The CDR3 spans 15 residues. Per the germline V gene, CDR1 is SGHVS and CDR2 is FNYEAQ. The V gene lost 1 base and the J gene lost 5 bases, with 14 bases spanning the gap. The CDR3 nucleotides are TGTGCCAGCAGCTTAGGGGGTGGTGGAGGGGAGACCCAGTACTTC. It translates to CASSLGGGGGETQYF.

This clone has only one observation. Other DNA sequences in this sample translate to the same CDR3. The chain recombines TRBV18 with TRBJ1-2, with TRBD1 matching over 7 bases. From germline, CDR1 is KGHSH and CDR2 LQKENI. After removal of 6 bases from V and 5 bases from J, the junction contained 6 bases not matched to a gene. CDR3 size: 13 residues. CDR3 sequence (DNA): TGTGCCAGCTCCCCAGGGACAGATTATGGCTACACCTTC. It yields the protein CASSPGTDYGYTF. The entire variable domain, with the rest obtained from reference TRBV18 and TRBJ1-2, is as follows: NAGVMQNPRHLVRRRGQEARLRCSPMKGHSHVYWYRQLPEEGLKFMVYLQKENIIDESGMPKERFSAEFPKEGPSILRIQQVVRGDSAAYFCASSPGTDYGYTFGSGTRLTVV.

The V gene is TRBV19, the J gene TRBJ1-1, with no clear D. Trimming took 0 bases from V and 5 from J, leaving 13 bases between them. The germline CDR1 and CDR2 sequences are LNHDA and SQIVND (reference sequence). The CDR3 covers 15 residues. CDR3 in amino acids: CASSIESGRRTEAFF. Here the CDR3 DNA reads TGTGCCAGTAGTATAGAGTCGGGAAGGAGGACTGAAGCTTTCTTT.

The rearrangement uses TRBV9 and TRBJ1-2; the D gene is possibly TRBD1 (6 bases). The CDR3 extends over 17 amino acids. V lost 0 bases and J lost 4, with 19 bases in between. The germline V gene has CDR1 SGDLS and CDR2 YYNGEE. The CDR3 nucleotides are TGTGCCAGCAGCGTAGTTGCCAGTAGGGGGGAAGGCTATGGCTACACCTTC. It is translated as CASSVVASRGEGYGYTF.

The chain employs TRBV28 and TRBJ1-3; D not resolved. The ends were cut back, 2 bases at V and 0 bases at J, with 8 bases in the middle. The CDR3 consists of 15 residues. Germline-derived CDR1 and CDR2 are MDHEN and SYDVKM. This CDR3 is CASSLAPISGNTIYF. DNA of the CDR3: TGTGCCAGCAGTTTAGCGCCGATCTCTGGAAACACCATATATTTT.

The CDR3 region has the DNA TGTGCCTGGAGTCAAGGGGGCCCCGGGGAGCTGTTTTTT. Its translation: CAWSQGGPGELFF. The chain employs TRBV30 and TRBJ2-2, with TRBD1 matching 7 bases. Losses at the gene ends were 2 bases for V and 6 bases for J; bases not matched to a gene: 3. The CDR3 totals 13 residues. Germline lookup yields CDR1 GTSNPN and CDR2 SVGIG (reference sequence).

V and J are TRBV6-1 and TRBJ1-5; perhaps TRBD1 as D (6 bases). The V and J ends lost 1 base and 2 bases respectively, with 15 bases between them. The CDR3 is 17 amino acids. CDR1 and CDR2 from the germline V gene are MNHNS and SASEGT. CDR3 nucleotide sequence: TGTGCCAGCAGTGAAGGCCCCAGGGGTTACGGCAATCAGCCCCAGCATTTT. It translates to CASSEGPRGYGNQPQHF.

The CDR3 spells CASSDLGSSYEQYF. The CDR3 DNA reads as TGTGCCAGCTCAGACCTGGGGAGCTCCTACGAGCAGTACTTC. V gene TRBV7-9 combines with J gene TRBJ2-5; perhaps TRBD2 as D (5 bases). Matching the DNA end better, TRBJ2-7 makes the J call doubtful. Looked up from germline, CDR1 is SEHNR and CDR2 is FQNEAQ (reference sequence). This CDR3 has 14 residues.

The DNA of the CDR3 is TGTGCCAGCAGCAATCCATCGGTAGCGGGAGGGCCCGGGGATGAGCAGTTCTTC. Encoded protein: CASSNPSVAGGPGDEQFF. The chain links TRBV7-6 to TRBJ2-1, with TRBD2 matching over 11 bases. This CDR3 region has 18 residues. J lost 8 bases, V lost 5 bases, and 17 bases had no gene match. Germline CDR1 reads SGHVS; CDR2 reads FNYEAQ.

The genes are TRBV5-6 and TRBJ2-7, with 10 bases lining up with TRBD1. V gave up 3 bases and J gave up 4 bases; unmatched junction bases: 4. This CDR3 is 14 amino acids long. CDR1 and CDR2 (germline): SGHDT, YYEEEE. The CDR3 reads CASSSLDRGYEQYF. DNA of the CDR3: TGTGCCAGCAGCTCCTTGGACAGGGGGTACGAGCAGTACTTC.

This clone was counted at least ten times. The rearrangement uses TRBV2 and TRBJ2-2; D possibly matches TRBD1 or TRBD2 (6 bases each). This CDR3 has 17 amino acids. Germline V gene sequence: CDR1 SNHLY, CDR2 FYNNEI. Trimming stripped 10 bases from V and 5 bases from J, with 26 bases between. The CDR3, as DNA: TGTGCCATCCCTTTTGTTACGGGGGCGGCTTGGACCGGGGAGCTGTTTTTT. It encodes CAIPFVTGAAWTGELFF. Variable domain in full (rest from reference TRBV2 and TRBJ2-2): EPEVTQTPSHQVTQMGQEVILRCVPISNHLYFYWYRQILGQKVEFLVSFYNNEISEKSEIFDDQFSVERPDGSNFTLKIRSTKLEDSAMYFCAIPFVTGAAWTGELFFGEGSRLTVL.

The J gene is TRBJ2-6, the V gene TRBV19; TRBD1 is a possible D gene (5 bases). V dropped 5 bases and J dropped 0 bases, with 11 bases sitting between them. There are 16 residues in the CDR3. From germline, CDR1 is LNHDA and CDR2 SQIVND (reference sequence). CDR3 DNA sequence: TGTGCCAGTAGTTTGGACATCAGCTCTGGGGCCAACGTCCTGACTTTC. This sequence encodes CASSLDISSGANVLTF.

The chain uses TRBV5-1 and TRBJ2-7; 7 nucleotides agree with TRBD1. The V gene's germline CDR1 is SGHRS and CDR2 YFSETQ. The trim removed 0 bases at V and 8 bases at J, leaving 23 bases unmatched. CDR3 size: 19 residues. CDR3 region: CASSLARGSLGQKATKQYF. CDR3 sequence (DNA): TGCGCCAGCAGCTTGGCCAGAGGTTCTCTGGGACAGAAGGCTACGAAGCAGTACTTC.

As regards this clone: The sample contains more than one DNA sequence encoding this CDR3. The V and J genes are TRBV28 and TRBJ1-2, with a weak D call TRBD1 (5 bases). The CDR3 sequence is 14 residues long. V was clipped by 3 bases and J by 3 bases, with 11 bases between them. Germline lookup yields CDR1 MDHEN and CDR2 SYDVKM. The CDR3 reads CASSFPGSDYGYTF. CDR3 DNA: TGTGCCAGCAGTTTCCCAGGGTCTGACTATGGCTACACCTTC.

This clone has only one observation. At one of its ends the junction is not consistent with the germline gene, which may arise from a read error. The chain combines TRBV2 with TRBJ2-7, with D possibly TRBD1 on 5 matching bases. The germline gives CDR1 SNHLY, CDR2 FYNNEI. This CDR3 has 12 residues. The CDR3 DNA is TGTGCCAGCAGCGAAGGGGCCTACGAGCAGTACTTC. It codes for CASSEGAYEQYF. Full variable domain (missing parts from reference TRBV2 and TRBJ2-7): EPEVTQTPSHQVTQMGQEVILRCVPISNHLYFYWYRQILGQKVEFLVSFYNNEISEKSEIFDDQFSVERPDGSNFTLKIRSTKLEDSAMYFCASSEGAYEQYFGPGTRLTVT.

This chain joins TRBV28 and TRBJ1-1; 10 bases are shared with TRBD1. The junction had 11 bases not matched to a gene; V was cut back by 8 bases and J by 2 bases. The CDR3 has 16 amino acids. Germline-derived CDR1 and CDR2 are MDHEN and SYDVKM. This CDR3 reads CASPPRDRGLNTEAFF. CDR3 DNA sequence: TGTGCCAGCCCACCCAGGGACAGGGGTCTTAACACTGAAGCTTTCTTT.

The chain carries TRBV20-1 and TRBJ1-2, with D hard to call. Germline CDR1 is DFQATT and CDR2 is SNEGSKA (reference sequence). The V and J ends lost 3 bases and 6 bases respectively, with 8 bases between them. CDR3 size: 11 residues. The CDR3 DNA reads as TGCAGTGCTAGGGAACGCCATGGCTACACCTTC. This encodes CSARERHGYTF.

The chain couples TRBV7-7 to TRBJ2-7, with D unresolved. CDR1 and CDR2 from the germline V gene are SSHAT and FNYEAQ (reference sequence). Trimming stripped 8 bases from V and 2 bases from J, with 13 bases between. CDR3 size: 13 residues. CDR3 in DNA: TGTGCCAGCGCTAGTGGGGTCGCCTACGAGCAGTACTTC. It codes for CASASGVAYEQYF.

The chain uses TRBV5-6 and TRBJ2-7; no definite D call. The CDR3 is 14 residues long. V was clipped by 1 base and J by 0 bases, with 8 bases between them. Germline values: CDR1 SGHDT, CDR2 YYEEEE. The CDR3 sequence is CASSLYTNSYEQYF. CDR3 nucleotides: TGTGCCAGCAGCTTGTACACTAACTCCTACGAGCAGTACTTC.

V usage is TRBV18 and J usage is TRBJ1-1; D uncertain. The CDR3 has 14 amino acids. CDR1 is KGHSH, CDR2 LQKENI, per germline. V lost 5 bases and J lost 9, with 19 bases in between. DNA for the CDR3: TGTGCCAGCTCATTATCGAATGGGCGCGCCCAAGCTTTCTTT. The encoded protein is CASSLSNGRAQAFF.